The source of this TCR beta chain is a study of CD8+CD57+ T cells in acquired aplastic anemia. The germline V gene has CDR1 SNHLY and CDR2 FYNNEI. The CDR3 runs to 16 residues. V lost 6 bases to trimming and J lost 4 bases, with 21 bases between them. About this clonotype itself: Its target is not known. The conserved phenylalanine or tryptophan normally closing the CDR3 is absent here, so this likely arose from a read error.

Sequencing involved patients with CD8+CD57+ cell expansion previously shown by flow cytometry. TCR beta VDJ and CDR3 were profiled, and genomic DNA was the template. TCRdb reprocessed the reads with MiXCR, giving one entry per CDR3 protein. The sample has about 180,000 distinct CDR3 sequences; 48% are singletons. Study results and caveats: In CD8+ cells, Simpson's diversity showed no significant difference between patients and controls.

The chain uses TRBV2 and TRBJ2-5, with D possibly TRBD1 on 5 matching bases. The source is a human donor with aplastic anemia. Sequencing was carried out using sorted CD4+, CD8+, or CD8+CD57+ T cells (not recorded which) from PBMCs. The chain's CDR3 is CASSPNQGRLGETQYL. The CDR3 DNA reads TGTGCCAGCAGCCCTAATCAGGGAAGGTTAGGAGAGACCCAGTACCTC.